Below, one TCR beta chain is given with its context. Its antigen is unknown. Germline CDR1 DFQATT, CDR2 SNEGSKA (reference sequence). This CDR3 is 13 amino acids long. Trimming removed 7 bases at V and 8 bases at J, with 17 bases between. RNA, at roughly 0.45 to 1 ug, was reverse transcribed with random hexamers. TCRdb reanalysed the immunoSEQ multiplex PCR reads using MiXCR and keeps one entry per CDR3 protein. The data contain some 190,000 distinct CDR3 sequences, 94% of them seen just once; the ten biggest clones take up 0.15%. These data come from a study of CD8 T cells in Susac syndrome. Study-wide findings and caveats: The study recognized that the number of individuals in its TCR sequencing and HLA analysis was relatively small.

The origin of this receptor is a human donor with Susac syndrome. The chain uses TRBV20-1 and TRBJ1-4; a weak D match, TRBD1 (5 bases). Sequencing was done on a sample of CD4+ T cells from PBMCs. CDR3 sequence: CSVPQELGEKLFF. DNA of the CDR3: TGCAGTGTTCCACAGGAGCTCGGGGAAAAACTGTTTTTT.